This TCR beta chain was profiled in a study of post-analysis software for immune sequencing data. Study overall: There were relapsing-remitting, secondary progressive and progressive-relapsing multiple sclerosis among the disease courses included. Study-wide results and limits: Relative to controls, patients with multiple sclerosis showed significantly lower normalized Chao1 diversity. Patients carried five TRBV segments more frequently than controls did, and TRBV5-6, TRBV5-1 and TRBV20-1 were among them.

Incorporated into the TCR beta cDNA libraries were unique molecular identifiers, which served to reduce PCR and sequencing biases. MiXCR was run by TCRdb on the PCR reads, yielding one entry per CDR3 protein. The profile covers around 400,000 distinct CDR3 sequences, with less than 40% appearing a single time and approximately 7.6% taken by the ten largest. Germline values: CDR1 SQVTM, CDR2 ANQGSEA. V dropped 4 bases and J dropped 0; count of bases not matched to a gene: 6. The CDR3 loop spans 14 amino acids. As for this clonotype: The target antigen is unknown.

This chain links TRBV29-1 with TRBJ2-7; the match to TRBD2 covers 7 bases. Source material: blood. The clonotype was recovered from a girl under 10 years old with multiple sclerosis. CDR3 amino acids: CSVVGGTHSYEQYF. The CDR3 DNA reads as TGCAGCGTTGTGGGGGGGACCCACTCCTACGAGCAGTACTTC.